Below, 2 T cell receptor beta chains from the same sample are listed, as sequenced in a study of yellow fever vaccine responses in identical twins. TCRdb called the RT-PCR reads again in MiXCR, with one record for every CDR3 protein. The table lists over 15,000 distinct CDR3 sequences, nearly 70% of them singletons. Sequenced here: T cells from blood (PBMCs), unsorted or a sorted subset (not recorded which), sampled before or after yellow fever vaccination (not recorded which). All receptors come from a woman between 18 and 29 years old who received the yellow fever vaccine.

V gene TRBV27 combines with J gene TRBJ2-3; a possible D gene is TRBD1 (5 bases). The CDR3 is made up of 16 amino acids. The V gene lost 2 bases and the J gene lost 1 base, with 13 bases spanning the gap. Germline CDR1 and CDR2: MNHEY and SMNVEV (reference sequence). This CDR3 reads CASSLQGRIGTDTQYF. The CDR3, as DNA: TGTGCCAGCAGTTTACAGGGTCGTATTGGCACAGATACGCAGTATTTT.

The rearrangement uses TRBV29-1 and TRBJ2-1; D gene uncertain. This CDR3 is built from 11 residues. The ends were cut back, 8 bases at V and 1 base at J, with 6 bases in the middle. CDR1 is SQVTM and CDR2 is ANQGSEA in the germline V gene. CDR3 sequence (DNA): TGCAGCATGGGTTCCTACAATGAGCAGTTCTTC. Its translation: CSMGSYNEQFF.